This TCR beta chain was sequenced in a study of T cell responses to AZD1222 COVID-19 vaccine. Background on the study: Analysis merged second doses at about 4 or about 12 weeks. Overall study results and limits: Spike-wide vaccine-associated CD4 TCRs dominated at 160-218 and 743-854.

Profiling relied on immunoSEQ multiplex PCR, and the TCRdb table lists in-frame clones only, not all of them. The sample carries 70,000 to 90,000 clones, roughly 80% recorded once. With regard to this clone: The antigen is undetermined.

In germline, CDR1 is SGHNT, CDR2 YYREEE (reference sequence). With V trimmed by 4 bases and J by 5 bases, 7 bases remained unmatched. This CDR3 has 14 residues. The rearrangement uses TRBV5-4 and TRBJ2-7, with 9 bases matching TRBD2. This sample comprised peripheral blood, obtained on day 0 of AZD1222 vaccination. The clonotype was recovered from an adult in good health. The CDR3 nucleotides read TGTGCCAGCAGCCTAGCGGGACGGGTCCACGAGCAGTACTTC. Protein: CASSLAGRVHEQYF.